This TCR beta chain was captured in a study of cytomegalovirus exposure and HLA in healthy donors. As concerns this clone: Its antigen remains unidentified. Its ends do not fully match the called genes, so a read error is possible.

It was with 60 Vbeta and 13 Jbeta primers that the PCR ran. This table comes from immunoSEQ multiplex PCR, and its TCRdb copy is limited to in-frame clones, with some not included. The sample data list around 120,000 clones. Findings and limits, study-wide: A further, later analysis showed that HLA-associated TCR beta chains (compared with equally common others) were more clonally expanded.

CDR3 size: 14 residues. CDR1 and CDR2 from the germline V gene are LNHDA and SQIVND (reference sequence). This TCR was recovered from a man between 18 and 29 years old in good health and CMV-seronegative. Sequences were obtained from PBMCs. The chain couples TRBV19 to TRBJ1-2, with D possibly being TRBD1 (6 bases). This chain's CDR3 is CASSKLSGAHGYTF. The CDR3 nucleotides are TGTGCCAGCAGTAAGCTGTCAGGGGCCCATGGCTACACCTTC.